This T cell receptor beta chain was identified in a study of Ad26.COV2.S vaccination and SARS-CoV-2 variants. Some clones are missing from TCRdb's copy, which holds only in-frame ones; the method was immunoSEQ multiplex PCR. Here the sample spans 380,000 or so clones, 88% being singletons. V shed 0 bases and J shed 7 bases, with 15 bases lying between them. CDR1 and CDR2 (germline): SGHDN, FVKESK. The CDR3 is 15 amino acids. About this clone itself: Its antigen is not identified.

Study-wide results and caveats: Possibly, TCR breadth and depth analyses underestimated total T cell responses.

Treatment described: some 19 received Ad26.COV2.S at low or high dose, single or two shots; 5 received placebo; per-sample allocation not given. Samples analyzed were those drawn on day 63 after the first vaccine or placebo injection. This receptor was obtained from a person between 18 and 60 years old who received the Ad26.COV2.S COVID-19 vaccine or a placebo. Sample: peripheral blood, taken in a trial of Ad26.COV2.S vaccine versus placebo. The chain joins TRBV14 to TRBJ2-5; D unresolved. CDR3 nucleotides: TGTGCCAGCAGCCAAGAGAGACTGGCAGTTGGGACCCAGTACTTC. Encoded protein: CASSQERLAVGTQYF.